This T cell receptor beta chain was found in a study of T cells in Graves' hyperthyroidism and ophthalmopathy. Trimming removed 2 bases at V and 10 bases at J, with 9 bases between. The germline V gene has CDR1 SGHAT and CDR2 FQNNGV. The CDR3 contains 12 residues. This clonotype has a count of ten or more. There were TCR beta CDR3 regions amplified from RNA transcripts. The primer set for the first-round RT-PCR of the TCR CDR3 was HTBI. In TCRdb, the multiplex PCR reads were re-called with MiXCR into one record per CDR3 protein. The sample contains approximately 210,000 distinct CDR3 sequences, approximately 17% of which appear only once.

This TCR was recovered from a man in his fifties or sixties with Graves' hyperthyroidism. Sequencing input: blood. The chain joins TRBV11-2 to TRBJ2-1; a possible D gene is TRBD1 (6 bases). CDR3 bases: TGTGCCAGCAGCTTAAGGGGGTTCGAGCAGTTCTTC. This translates into CASSLRGFEQFF.